This paragraph covers one T cell receptor beta chain sequence. The target antigen is unknown. CDR1 is LGHNA and CDR2 is YNFKEQ in the germline V gene. The CDR3 consists of 16 residues. The V gene end was trimmed by 0 bases and the J gene end by 1 base; junction bases not matched to a gene: 5. Treatment specified: AdE1-LMPpoly-expanded autologous EBV-specific T-cell therapy followed by anti-PD-1 nivolumab. The sample comes from a study of EBV T-cell therapy then PD-1 blockade in nasopharyngeal carcinoma. This table comes from immunoSEQ multiplex PCR, and its TCRdb copy is limited to in-frame clones, with some not included. The data show about 19,000 clones, approximately 88% seen once.

This specimen was CD8+ T cells from blood, taken around day 30 from a patient whose treatment included autologous EBV-specific T cells and nivolumab. The chain links TRBV4-2 to TRBJ1-1; 7 bases are a match to TRBD1. The receptor comes from a man aged 35 to 55 with nasopharyngeal carcinoma. CDR3 sequence reads: CASSQDIGTENTEAFF. For the CDR3, the DNA is TGTGCCAGCAGCCAAGACATAGGGACAGAGAACACTGAAGCTTTCTTT.